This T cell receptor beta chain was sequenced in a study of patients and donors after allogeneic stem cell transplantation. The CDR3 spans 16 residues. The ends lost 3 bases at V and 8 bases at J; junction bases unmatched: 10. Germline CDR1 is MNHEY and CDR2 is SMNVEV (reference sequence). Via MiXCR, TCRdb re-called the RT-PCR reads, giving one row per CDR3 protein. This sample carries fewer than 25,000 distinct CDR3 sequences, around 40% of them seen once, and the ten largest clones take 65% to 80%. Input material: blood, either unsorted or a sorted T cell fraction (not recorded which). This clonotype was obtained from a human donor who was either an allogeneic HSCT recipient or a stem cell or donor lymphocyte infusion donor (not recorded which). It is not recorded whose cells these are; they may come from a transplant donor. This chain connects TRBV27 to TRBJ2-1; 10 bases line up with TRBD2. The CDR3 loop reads CASSFHSGRASDEQFF. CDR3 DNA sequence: TGTGCCAGCAGTTTCCACAGCGGGAGGGCCTCGGATGAGCAGTTCTTC.